This is a list of T cell receptor beta chains from one sample in a study of radiotherapy plus CTLA-4 blockade in lung cancer. Generated by immunoSEQ multiplex PCR, the TCRdb table keeps only in-frame clones and is missing some. The sample has 85,000 to 90,000 clones, around nine tenths seen once. This sample comprised peripheral blood, obtained from a patient treated with radiotherapy plus ipilimumab. The receptors were sampled from a human donor with non-small cell lung cancer that progressed on radiotherapy plus ipilimumab. Each CDR3 is given with its conserved first and last residue. Fields, in order: clone size, V gene, D gene, J gene, CDR3 length, CDR3 protein, CDR3 DNA. D genes are given only for firm matches. Rows give clone size only sometimes, using once, few, many, or a class for an expanded clone.

abundance: NA; v_gene: TRBV14; d_gene: NA; j_gene: TRBJ1-6; len: 16; CDR3aa: CASSQVGGIDNSPLHF; CDR3nt: TGTGCCAGCAGCCAAGTGGGAGGGATTGATAATTCACCCCTCCACTTT
abundance: NA; v_gene: TRBV7-9; d_gene: NA; j_gene: TRBJ1-2; len: 14; CDR3aa: CASSPGREDYGYTF; CDR3nt: TGTGCCAGCAGCCCGGGCAGGGAGGACTATGGCTACACCTTC
abundance: NA; v_gene: TRBV4-2; d_gene: NA; j_gene: TRBJ1-3; len: 12; CDR3aa: CASTRGGDTIYF; CDR3nt: TGTGCCAGCACGAGAGGAGGAGACACCATATATTTT
abundance: NA; v_gene: TRBV29-1; d_gene: NA; j_gene: TRBJ1-2; len: 13; CDR3aa: CSVEGGYDYGYTF; CDR3nt: TGCAGCGTTGAGGGGGGCTATGACTATGGCTACACCTTC
abundance: NA; v_gene: TRBV1; d_gene: NA; j_gene: TRBJ2-5; len: 14; CDR3aa: CTSSLVGQRETQYF; CDR3nt: TGCACCAGCAGCCTTGTCGGGCAGAGGGAGACCCAGTACTTC
abundance: NA; v_gene: TRBV9; d_gene: NA; j_gene: TRBJ1-1; len: 14; CDR3aa: CASSLSPGSTEAFF; CDR3nt: TGTGCCAGCAGCCTCAGTCCAGGGTCCACTGAAGCTTTCTTT
abundance: NA; v_gene: TRBV9; d_gene: NA; j_gene: TRBJ2-3; len: 15; CDR3aa: CASSVSFAGTDTQYF; CDR3nt: TGTGCCAGCAGCGTATCGTTTGCCGGCACAGATACGCAGTATTTT
abundance: NA; v_gene: TRBV25-1; d_gene: NA; j_gene: TRBJ2-7; len: 14; CDR3aa: CASSSVGRDYEQYF; CDR3nt: TGTGCCAGCAGTTCCGTAGGGAGAGACTACGAGCAGTACTTC
abundance: NA; v_gene: TRBV5-1; d_gene: NA; j_gene: TRBJ1-1; len: 12; CDR3aa: CASSLGGLEAFF; CDR3nt: TGCGCCAGCAGCTTGGGGGGGCTCGAAGCTTTCTTT
abundance: NA; v_gene: TRBV5-6; d_gene: NA; j_gene: TRBJ2-1; len: 16; CDR3aa: CASSLGWVGGSIEQFF; CDR3nt: TGTGCCAGCAGCTTGGGCTGGGTCGGTGGCAGCATTGAGCAGTTCTTC
abundance: NA; v_gene: TRBV2; d_gene: NA; j_gene: TRBJ2-7; len: 15; CDR3aa: CASSAEGWPYYEQYF; CDR3nt: TGTGCCAGCAGTGCGGAAGGGTGGCCTTACTACGAGCAGTACTTC
abundance: NA; v_gene: TRBV5-4; d_gene: NA; j_gene: TRBJ2-5; len: 14; CDR3aa: CASSLAGAQETQYF; CDR3nt: TGTGCCAGCAGCTTGGCGGGGGCCCAAGAGACCCAGTACTTC
abundance: NA; v_gene: TRBV4-2; d_gene: NA; j_gene: TRBJ1-2; len: 15; CDR3aa: CASSHSLGQLYGYTF; CDR3nt: TGTGCCAGCAGCCATTCGTTGGGCCAGCTCTATGGCTACACCTTC
abundance: once; v_gene: TRBV5-1; d_gene: TRBD2; j_gene: TRBJ2-5; len: 17; CDR3aa: CASSLEPGTSGVKTQYF; CDR3nt: TGCGCCAGCAGCTTAGAACCCGGGACTAGCGGGGTTAAGACCCAGTACTTC
abundance: NA; v_gene: TRBV4-2; d_gene: TRBD2; j_gene: TRBJ2-1; len: 15; CDR3aa: CASSQPGLGNNEQFF; CDR3nt: TGTGCCAGCAGCCAACCGGGACTAGGGAACAATGAGCAGTTCTTC
abundance: NA; v_gene: TRBV27; d_gene: NA; j_gene: TRBJ1-2; len: 14; CDR3aa: CASSLRGGLGGYTF; CDR3nt: TGTGCCAGCAGTTTAAGGGGCGGGTTGGGTGGCTACACCTTC
abundance: NA; v_gene: TRBV4-3; d_gene: NA; j_gene: TRBJ1-6; len: 16; CDR3aa: CASSQESLTGGSPLHF; CDR3nt: TGCGCCAGCAGCCAAGAGTCCTTAACTGGGGGATCACCCCTCCACTTT
abundance: NA; v_gene: TRBV18; d_gene: NA; j_gene: TRBJ1-1; len: 13; CDR3aa: CASSRQENTEAFF; CDR3nt: TGTGCCAGCTCACGACAGGAAAACACTGAAGCTTTCTTT
abundance: NA; v_gene: TRBV29-1; d_gene: NA; j_gene: TRBJ1-2; len: 13; CDR3aa: CSVEGGGSYGYTF; CDR3nt: TGCAGCGTTGAGGGAGGCGGGAGCTATGGCTACACCTTC
abundance: once; v_gene: TRBV27; d_gene: NA; j_gene: TRBJ1-1; len: 15; CDR3aa: CASSFSGKLGTEAFF; CDR3nt: TGTGCCAGCAGTTTTTCCGGGAAATTGGGCACTGAAGCTTTCTTT
abundance: NA; v_gene: TRBV5-4; d_gene: TRBD2; j_gene: TRBJ2-3; len: 16; CDR3aa: CASSLKREYRTDTQYF; CDR3nt: TGTGCCAGCAGCTTGAAGCGGGAGTATCGCACAGATACGCAGTATTTT
abundance: NA; v_gene: TRBV30; d_gene: NA; j_gene: TRBJ1-5; len: 13; CDR3aa: CAWSIQGNQPQHF; CDR3nt: TGTGCCTGGAGTATTCAGGGGAATCAGCCCCAGCATTTT
abundance: NA; v_gene: TRBV5-1; d_gene: NA; j_gene: TRBJ1-4; len: 15; CDR3aa: CASTLGGSANEKLFF; CDR3nt: TGCGCCAGCACTCTGGGGGGGTCGGCTAATGAAAAACTGTTTTTT
abundance: few; v_gene: TRBV7-9; d_gene: NA; j_gene: TRBJ2-7; len: 13; CDR3aa: CASSFPTAYEQYF; CDR3nt: TGTGCCAGCAGCTTCCCTACTGCCTACGAGCAGTACTTC
abundance: NA; v_gene: TRBV28; d_gene: NA; j_gene: TRBJ1-6; len: 11; CDR3aa: CASSSRRTVHF; CDR3nt: TGTGCCAGCAGTTCCAGGCGGACGGTCCACTTT
abundance: NA; v_gene: TRBV7-9; d_gene: NA; j_gene: TRBJ2-1; len: 11; CDR3aa: CASSFPGEQFF; CDR3nt: TGTGCCAGCAGCTTTCCGGGCGAGCAGTTCTTC
abundance: NA; v_gene: TRBV30; d_gene: TRBD1; j_gene: TRBJ1-5; len: 12; CDR3aa: CAWSRGGQPQHF; CDR3nt: TGTGCCTGGAGCAGGGGGGGTCAGCCCCAGCATTTT
abundance: NA; v_gene: TRBV11-2; d_gene: NA; j_gene: TRBJ2-7; len: 14; CDR3aa: CASSLAGPTYEQYF; CDR3nt: TGTGCCAGCAGCTTAGCAGGACCCACCTACGAGCAGTACTTC